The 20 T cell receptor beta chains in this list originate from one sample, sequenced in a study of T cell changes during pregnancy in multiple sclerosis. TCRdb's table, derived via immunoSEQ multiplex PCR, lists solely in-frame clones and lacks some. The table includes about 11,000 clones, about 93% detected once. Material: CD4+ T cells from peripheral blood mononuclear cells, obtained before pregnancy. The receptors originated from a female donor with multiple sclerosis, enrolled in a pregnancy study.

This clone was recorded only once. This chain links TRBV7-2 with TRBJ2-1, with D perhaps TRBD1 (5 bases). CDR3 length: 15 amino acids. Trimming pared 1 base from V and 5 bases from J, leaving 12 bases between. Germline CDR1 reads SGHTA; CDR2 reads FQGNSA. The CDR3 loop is CASSLEDSFNNEQFF. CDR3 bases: TGTGCCAGCAGCTTAGAAGACAGTTTTAACAATGAGCAGTTCTTC. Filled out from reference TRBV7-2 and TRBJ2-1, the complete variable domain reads GAGVSQSPSNKVTEKGKDVELRCDPISGHTALYWYRQSLGQGLEFLIYFQGNSAPDKSGLPSDRFSAERTGGSVSTLTIQRTQQEDSAVYLCASSLEDSFNNEQFFGPGTRLTVL.

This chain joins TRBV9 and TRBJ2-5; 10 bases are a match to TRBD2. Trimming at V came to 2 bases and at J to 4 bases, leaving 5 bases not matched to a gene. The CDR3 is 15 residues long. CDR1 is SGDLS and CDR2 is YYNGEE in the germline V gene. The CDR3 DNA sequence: TGTGCCAGCAGCGTCAGCGGGGGGGCTTCAGAGACCCAGTACTTC. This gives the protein CASSVSGGASETQYF.

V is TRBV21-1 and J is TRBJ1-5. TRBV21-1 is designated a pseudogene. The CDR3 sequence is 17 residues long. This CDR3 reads CASSKEWGGYSNQPQHF. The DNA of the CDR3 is TGTGCCAGCAGCAAAGAATGGGGAGGGTATAGCAATCAGCCCCAGCATTTT.

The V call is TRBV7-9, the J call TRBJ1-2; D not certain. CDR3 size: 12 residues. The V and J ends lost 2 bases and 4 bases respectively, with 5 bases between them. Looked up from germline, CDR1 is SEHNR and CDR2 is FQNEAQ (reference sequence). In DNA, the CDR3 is TGTGCCAGCAGCTTATCCTCCTATGGCTACACCTTC. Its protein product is CASSLSSYGYTF.

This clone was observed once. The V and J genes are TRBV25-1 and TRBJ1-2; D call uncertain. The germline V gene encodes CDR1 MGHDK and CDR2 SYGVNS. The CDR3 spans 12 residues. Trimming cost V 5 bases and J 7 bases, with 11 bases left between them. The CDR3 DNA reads TGTGCCAGCAGTCCTGCGGGTTCTGGCTACACCTTC. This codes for CASSPAGSGYTF.

The CDR3 nucleotides are TGTGCCAGCAGGGGACAGGGTGGCGAGACCCAGTACTTC. It specifies CASRGQGGETQYF. J is TRBJ2-5 and V is TRBV6-5; 9 bases match TRBD1. The CDR3 has 13 amino acids. V was pared by 6 bases and J by 5 bases, with 4 bases of the junction left unmatched. CDR1 is MNHEY, CDR2 SVGAGI, per germline.

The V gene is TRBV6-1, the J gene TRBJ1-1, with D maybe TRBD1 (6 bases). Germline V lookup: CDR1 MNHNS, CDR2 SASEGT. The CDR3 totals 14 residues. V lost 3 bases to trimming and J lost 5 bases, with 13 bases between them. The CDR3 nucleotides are TGTGCCAGCAGTGACCCGGGGACATGGACTGAAGCTTTCTTT. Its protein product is CASSDPGTWTEAFF.

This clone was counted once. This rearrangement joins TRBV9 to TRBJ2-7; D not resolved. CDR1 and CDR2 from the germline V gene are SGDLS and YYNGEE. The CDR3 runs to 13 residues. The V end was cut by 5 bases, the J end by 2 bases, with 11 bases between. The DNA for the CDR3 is TGTGCCAGCAGGTCCGGAGCGCCCTACGAGCAGTACTTC. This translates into CASRSGAPYEQYF.

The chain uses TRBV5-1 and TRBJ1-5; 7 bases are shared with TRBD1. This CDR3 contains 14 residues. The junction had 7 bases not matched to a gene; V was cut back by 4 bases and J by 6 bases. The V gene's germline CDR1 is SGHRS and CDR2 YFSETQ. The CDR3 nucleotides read TGCGCCAGCAGCGTGGGGACAGAGGGTCAGCCCCAGCATTTT. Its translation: CASSVGTEGQPQHF.

CDR3 nucleotides: TGTGCCTGGAGTGTAAACGTCCAGTGGGGCAGTATTAATTCACCCCTCCACTTT. This sequence encodes CAWSVNVQWGSINSPLHF. The rearrangement joins TRBV30 to TRBJ1-6, with a possible D match to TRBD1 (5 bases). Trimming pared 0 bases from V and 6 bases from J, leaving 21 bases between. The CDR3 is 18 amino acids. The germline CDR1 and CDR2 sequences are GTSNPN and SVGIG (reference sequence).

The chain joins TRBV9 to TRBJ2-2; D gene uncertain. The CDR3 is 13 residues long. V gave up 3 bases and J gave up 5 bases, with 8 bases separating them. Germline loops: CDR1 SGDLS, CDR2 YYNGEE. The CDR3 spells CASSEGATGELFF. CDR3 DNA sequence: TGTGCCAGCAGCGAAGGAGCAACCGGGGAGCTGTTTTTT.

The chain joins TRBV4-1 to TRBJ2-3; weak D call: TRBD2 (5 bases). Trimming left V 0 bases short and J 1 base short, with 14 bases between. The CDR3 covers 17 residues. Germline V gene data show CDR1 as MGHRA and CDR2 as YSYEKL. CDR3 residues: CASSQDSNQRGTDTQYF. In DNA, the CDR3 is TGCGCCAGCAGCCAAGATTCGAATCAGAGGGGCACAGATACGCAGTATTTT.

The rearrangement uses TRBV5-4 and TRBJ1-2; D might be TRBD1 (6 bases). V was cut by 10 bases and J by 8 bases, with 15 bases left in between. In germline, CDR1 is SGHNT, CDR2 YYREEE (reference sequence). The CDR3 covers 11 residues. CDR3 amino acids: CAFWGGEGYTF. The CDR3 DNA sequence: TGTGCCTTCTGGGGGGGCGAGGGCTACACCTTC. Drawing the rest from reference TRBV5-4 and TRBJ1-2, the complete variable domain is ETGVTQSPTHLIKTRGQQVTLRCSSQSGHNTVSWYQQALGQGPQFIFQYYREEENGRGNFPPRFSGLQFPNYSSELNVNALELDDSALYLCAFWGGEGYTFGSGTRLTVV.

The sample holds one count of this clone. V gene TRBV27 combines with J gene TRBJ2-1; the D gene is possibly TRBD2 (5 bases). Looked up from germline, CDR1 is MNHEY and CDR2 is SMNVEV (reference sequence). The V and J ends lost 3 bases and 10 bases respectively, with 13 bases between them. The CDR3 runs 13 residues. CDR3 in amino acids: CASSFVSRGEQFF. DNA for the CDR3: TGTGCCAGCAGTTTTGTCAGTAGAGGGGAGCAGTTCTTC.

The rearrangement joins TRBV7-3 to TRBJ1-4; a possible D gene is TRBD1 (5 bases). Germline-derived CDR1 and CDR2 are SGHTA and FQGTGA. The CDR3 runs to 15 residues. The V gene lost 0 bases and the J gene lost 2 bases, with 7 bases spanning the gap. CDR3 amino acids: CASSLTGGTNEKLFF. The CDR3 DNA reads TGTGCCAGCAGCTTAACTGGGGGGACTAATGAAAAACTGTTTTTT. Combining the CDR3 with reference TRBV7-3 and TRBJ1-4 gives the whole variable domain GAGVSQTPSNKVTEKGKYVELRCDPISGHTALYWYRQSLGQGPEFLIYFQGTGAADDSGLPNDRFFAVRPEGSVSTLKIQRTERGDSAVYLCASSLTGGTNEKLFFGSGTQLSVL.

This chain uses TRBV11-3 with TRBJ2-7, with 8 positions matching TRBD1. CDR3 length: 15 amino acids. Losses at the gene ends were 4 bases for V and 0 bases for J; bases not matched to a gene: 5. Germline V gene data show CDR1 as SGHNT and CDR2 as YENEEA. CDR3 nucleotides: TGTGCCAGCAGCTCGGGGACAGGCAGCTCCTACGAGCAGTACTTC. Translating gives CASSSGTGSSYEQYF. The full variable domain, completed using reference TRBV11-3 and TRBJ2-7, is EAGVVQSPRYKIIEKKQPVAFWCNPISGHNTLYWYLQNLGQGPELLIRYENEEAVDDSQLPKDRFSAERLKGVDSTLKIQPAELGDSAVYLCASSSGTGSSYEQYFGPGTRLTVT.

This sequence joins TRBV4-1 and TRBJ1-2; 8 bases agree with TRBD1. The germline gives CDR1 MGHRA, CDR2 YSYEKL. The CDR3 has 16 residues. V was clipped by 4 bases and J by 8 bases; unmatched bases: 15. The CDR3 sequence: CASSLASTGGGTGYTF. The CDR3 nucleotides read TGCGCCAGCAGCCTGGCCTCTACAGGGGGAGGGACGGGCTACACCTTC.

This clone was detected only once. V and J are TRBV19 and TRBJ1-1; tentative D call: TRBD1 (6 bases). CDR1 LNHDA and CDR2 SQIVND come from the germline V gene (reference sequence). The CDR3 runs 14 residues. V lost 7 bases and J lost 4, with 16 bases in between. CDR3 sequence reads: CASTRIGGSTEAFF. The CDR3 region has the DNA TGTGCCAGTACCCGGATAGGGGGTTCCACTGAAGCTTTCTTT.

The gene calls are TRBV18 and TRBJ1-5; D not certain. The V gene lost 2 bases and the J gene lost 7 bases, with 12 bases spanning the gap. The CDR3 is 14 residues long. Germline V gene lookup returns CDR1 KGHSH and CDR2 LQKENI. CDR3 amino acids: CASSPEFGPQPQHF. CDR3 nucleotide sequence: TGTGCCAGCTCACCAGAGTTTGGGCCCCAGCCCCAGCATTTT. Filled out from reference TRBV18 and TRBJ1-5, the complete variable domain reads NAGVMQNPRHLVRRRGQEARLRCSPMKGHSHVYWYRQLPEEGLKFMVYLQKENIIDESGMPKERFSAEFPKEGPSILRIQQVVRGDSAAYFCASSPEFGPQPQHFGDGTRLSIL.

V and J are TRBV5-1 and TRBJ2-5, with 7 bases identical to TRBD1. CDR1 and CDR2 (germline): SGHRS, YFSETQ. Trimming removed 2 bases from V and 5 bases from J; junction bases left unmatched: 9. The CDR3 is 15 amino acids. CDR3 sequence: CASSFSRGNWETQYF. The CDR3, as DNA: TGCGCCAGCAGCTTCTCCAGGGGGAACTGGGAGACCCAGTACTTC.